These 10 T cell receptor beta chains came from one sample sequenced in a study of blood T cell repertoires in COVID-19. The method was immunoSEQ multiplex PCR; TCRdb's version includes in-frame clones alone and lacks a portion of them. The sample records about 250,000 clones, 80% to 90% being singletons. The sequenced sample consisted of peripheral blood. The receptor source for this set is a man aged 80 or over with acute or convalescent COVID-19.

A word on this clone: A junction end diverges from the germline sequence, so it may reflect a read error. The chain combines TRBV27 with TRBJ2-7, with 7 bases that match TRBD2. CDR1 is MNHEY and CDR2 is SMNVEV in the germline V gene (reference sequence). This CDR3 has 11 amino acids. The CDR3 region has the DNA TGTGCCAGCAGTCCCCGGACTAGTTTCGTCTTC. It is translated as CASSPRTSFVF.

The chain recombines TRBV7-2 with TRBJ2-2; TRBD1 matches 11 bases. V dropped 2 bases and J dropped 6; count of bases not matched to a gene: 2. This CDR3 region has 15 residues. CDR1 and CDR2 (germline): SGHTA, FQGNSA. CDR3 residues: CASSLRGQGAGELFF. The CDR3 bases are TGTGCCAGCAGCTTAAGGGGACAGGGGGCCGGGGAGCTGTTTTTT.

CDR3 bases: TGTGCCAGCAGTCGGACTGTCAACTATGGCTACACCTTC. It encodes CASSRTVNYGYTF. This rearrangement joins TRBV6-5 to TRBJ1-2; no firm D call. CDR3 length equals 13 residues. Trimming left V 5 bases short and J 2 bases short, with 9 bases between. The germline V gene has CDR1 MNHEY and CDR2 SVGAGI.

The chain combines TRBV10-3 with TRBJ1-4; 7 nucleotides align to TRBD1. Per germline, CDR1 ENHRY and CDR2 SYGVKD. The CDR3 has 13 residues. V lost 6 bases to trimming and J lost 8 bases; unmatched junction nucleotides: 6. Written as DNA, the CDR3 is TGTGCCATCAGCCGGGACAGTCAGGAAAAACTGTTTTTT. Translated, it gives CAISRDSQEKLFF.

This chain links TRBV6-1 with TRBJ1-4, with D possibly matching TRBD1 (5 bases). The V gene's germline CDR1 is MNHNS and CDR2 SASEGT. The CDR3 is made up of 15 amino acids. Deletions cut 2 bases from V and 7 bases from J, with 14 bases between. CDR3 loop: CASSELGTQGEKLFF. The CDR3, as DNA: TGTGCCAGCAGTGAACTTGGGACTCAGGGTGAAAAACTGTTTTTT.

The chain recombines TRBV3-1 (or the pseudogene TRBV3-2) with TRBJ2-5; 7 positions agree with TRBD2. The CDR3 covers 15 residues. CDR1 is LGHDT, CDR2 YNNKEL, per germline (reference sequence). Trimming at V came to 4 bases and at J to 2 bases, leaving 7 bases not matched to a gene. CDR3 coding DNA: TGTGCCAGCAGCCGGGCTAGCGGACTACAAGAGACCCAGTACTTC. Translation gives CASSRASGLQETQYF.

This chain links TRBV6-5 with TRBJ1-6; no definite D call. Germline V gene data show CDR1 as MNHEY and CDR2 as SVGAGI. The CDR3 is 12 residues long. V lost 0 bases and J 12 bases, leaving 6 bases between the germline ends. The CDR3 loop reads CASSYSSGPLHF. CDR3 sequence (DNA): TGTGCCAGCAGTTACTCCTCGGGACCCCTCCACTTT.

This clone has only one observation. The chain recombines TRBV6-5 with TRBJ2-1, with 8 bases matching TRBD2. The J segment lost 8 bases and the V segment lost 2 bases, leaving 8 bases of the junction unmatched. CDR3 length: 15 amino acids. Germline values: CDR1 MNHEY, CDR2 SVGAGI. CDR3 region: CASSYPGTSIYEQFF. CDR3 in DNA: TGTGCCAGCAGTTACCCCGGGACTAGTATCTATGAGCAGTTCTTC.

The chain joins TRBV2 to TRBJ1-6, with D perhaps TRBD1 (5 bases). CDR1 is SNHLY, CDR2 FYNNEI, per germline. This CDR3 is 12 amino acids long. Trimming removed 6 bases at V and 9 bases at J, with 9 bases between. Here the CDR3 reads CASRDTASPLHF. The CDR3 DNA sequence: TGTGCCAGCAGGGACACGGCTTCACCCCTCCACTTT. The entire variable domain, with the rest obtained from reference TRBV2 and TRBJ1-6, is as follows: EPEVTQTPSHQVTQMGQEVILRCVPISNHLYFYWYRQILGQKVEFLVSFYNNEISEKSEIFDDQFSVERPDGSNFTLKIRSTKLEDSAMYFCASRDTASPLHFGNGTRLTVT.

This clone was counted between two and nine times. The genes are TRBV3-1 (or the pseudogene TRBV3-2) and TRBJ1-2; TRBD1 matches 9 bases. V gave up 7 bases and J gave up 5 bases; unmatched junction bases: 5. The CDR3 contains 13 residues. CDR1 is LGHDT, CDR2 YNNKEL, per germline (reference sequence). The CDR3 bases are TGTGCCAGCACCATGGGGACAGGGTATGGCTACACCTTC. Residues: CASTMGTGYGYTF.